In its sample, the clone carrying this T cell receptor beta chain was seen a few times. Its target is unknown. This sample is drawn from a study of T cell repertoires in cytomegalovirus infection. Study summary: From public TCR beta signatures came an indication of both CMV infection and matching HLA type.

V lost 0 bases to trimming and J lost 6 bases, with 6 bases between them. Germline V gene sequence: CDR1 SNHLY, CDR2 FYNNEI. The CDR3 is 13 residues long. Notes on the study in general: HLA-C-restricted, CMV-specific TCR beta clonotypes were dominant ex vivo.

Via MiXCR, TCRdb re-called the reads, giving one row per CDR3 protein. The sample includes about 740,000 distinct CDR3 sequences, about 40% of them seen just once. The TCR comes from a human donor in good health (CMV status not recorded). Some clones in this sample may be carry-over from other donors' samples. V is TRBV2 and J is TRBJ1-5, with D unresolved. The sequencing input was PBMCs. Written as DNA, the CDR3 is TGTGCCAGCAGTGAAGCCTCATTTCAGCCCCAGCATTTT. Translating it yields CASSEASFQPQHF.